The 20 T cell receptor beta chains below were found in one sample sequenced in a study of cytotoxic CD8 clonotypes in ibrutinib-treated CLL. The data were produced by immunoSEQ multiplex PCR, yet TCRdb's version contains in-frame clones alone and is incomplete. The data show 250,000 or so clones, 70% seen once. The material sequenced was PBMCs, taken after 24 months of ibrutinib treatment. The receptors here all came from a human donor with chronic lymphocytic leukemia.

The chain employs TRBV27 and TRBJ2-3; 13 bases map to TRBD2. Trimming removed 5 bases from V and 3 bases from J; junction bases left unmatched: 8. CDR3 length equals 17 residues. Germline V gene data show CDR1 as MNHEY and CDR2 as SMNVEV (reference sequence). The CDR3 nucleotides are TGTGCCAGCAGTGGAACTAGCGGGAGGGCCTGGACAGATACGCAGTATTTT. Amino acid sequence: CASSGTSGRAWTDTQYF.

The genes are TRBV5-1 and TRBJ2-7; D may be TRBD2 (6 bases). V dropped 3 bases and J dropped 4 bases, with 11 bases sitting between them. Germline lookup yields CDR1 SGHRS and CDR2 YFSETQ. The CDR3 runs 13 residues. The CDR3 reads CASSYAEGYEQYF. Here the CDR3 DNA reads TGCGCCAGCAGCTACGCGGAGGGTTACGAGCAGTACTTC.

The V and J genes are TRBV19 and TRBJ2-3, with a weak D call TRBD2 (6 bases). Germline CDR1 and CDR2: LNHDA and SQIVND (reference sequence). This CDR3 contains 16 residues. V shed 6 bases and J shed 0 bases, with 16 bases lying between them. The CDR3 coding sequence is TGTGCCAGTAGCATAAGGACTACGCCTAGCACAGATACGCAGTATTTT. The encoded protein is CASSIRTTPSTDTQYF. The entire variable domain, with the rest obtained from reference TRBV19 and TRBJ2-3, is as follows: DGGITQSPKYLFRKEGQNVTLSCEQNLNHDAMYWYRQDPGQGLRLIYYSQIVNDFQKGDIAEGYSVSREKKESFPLTVTSAQKNPTAFYLCASSIRTTPSTDTQYFGPGTRLTVL.

This sequence joins TRBV18 and TRBJ2-7; either TRBD1 or TRBD2 may supply D (5 bases each). This CDR3 has 14 amino acids. In germline, CDR1 is KGHSH, CDR2 LQKENI. V lost 4 bases, J lost 2 bases, and 12 bases lay in between. The CDR3: CASSLRDGTYEQYF. For the CDR3, the DNA is TGTGCCAGCTCACTACGGGACGGCACCTACGAGCAGTACTTC.

The rearrangement joins TRBV27 to TRBJ2-6; no clear D gene. Germline-derived CDR1 and CDR2 are MNHEY and SMNVEV (reference sequence). The CDR3 has 17 amino acids. The V end was cut by 2 bases, the J end by 0 bases, with 11 bases between. CDR3 DNA sequence: TGTGCCAGCAGTTTAGACGGAGTGAGCTCTGGGGCCAACGTCCTGACTTTC. This translates into CASSLDGVSSGANVLTF.

The V call is TRBV7-9, the J call TRBJ1-2; no clear D. Germline V gene sequence: CDR1 SEHNR, CDR2 FQNEAQ (reference sequence). V was shortened by 1 base and J by 2 bases, with 8 bases between the two germline ends. The CDR3 spans 14 residues. The CDR3 DNA sequence: TGTGCCAGCAGCTTAGAAAACAGAAACTATGGCTACACCTTC. It yields the protein CASSLENRNYGYTF.

The genes are TRBV27 and TRBJ1-5; 7 positions match TRBD1. Trimming removed 2 bases from V and 7 bases from J; junction bases left unmatched: 2. The CDR3 runs 13 residues. CDR1 and CDR2 from the germline V gene are MNHEY and SMNVEV (reference sequence). The CDR3 nucleotides read TGTGCCAGCAGTTTAGGACAGGCGCAGCCCCAGCATTTT. This sequence encodes CASSLGQAQPQHF.

In this sample, this clone turned up a few times. V gene TRBV5-6 combines with J gene TRBJ1-4; the D is unclear. The CDR3 loop spans 12 amino acids. CDR1 is SGHDT and CDR2 is YYEEEE in the germline V gene. V was pared by 7 bases and J by 10 bases, with 14 bases between. For the CDR3, the DNA is TGTGCCAGCTCCCTCCAACACACAAAACTGTTTTTT. Protein product: CASSLQHTKLFF.

This rearrangement joins TRBV5-1 to TRBJ2-7; 8 bases fit TRBD2. V shed 0 bases, J shed 2 bases, and the junction held 7 bases outside the gene matches. The CDR3 runs 16 residues. Germline CDR1 SGHRS, CDR2 YFSETQ. DNA for the CDR3: TGCGCCAGCAGCTTGGATCTGACTAGCGACCCCTACGAGCAGTACTTC. Translated: CASSLDLTSDPYEQYF. Looking up the rest from reference TRBV5-1 and TRBJ2-7 gives the full variable domain: KAGVTQTPRYLIKTRGQQVTLSCSPISGHRSVSWYQQTPGQGLQFLFEYFSETQRNKGNFPGRFSGRQFSNSRSEMNVSTLELGDSALYLCASSLDLTSDPYEQYFGPGTRLTVT.

The chain carries TRBV7-6 and TRBJ2-2, with 8 bases fitting TRBD2. After removal of 0 bases from V and 7 bases from J, the junction contained 7 bases not matched to a gene. Looked up from germline, CDR1 is SGHVS and CDR2 is FNYEAQ. The CDR3 has 16 amino acids. For the CDR3, the DNA is TGTGCCAGCAGCTTAGCGACGGGAGGGCCAGTCGGGGAGCTGTTTTTT. Its protein product is CASSLATGGPVGELFF.

The sample holds a few counts of this clone. The chain couples TRBV28 to TRBJ1-5; D is uncertain. In germline, CDR1 is MDHEN, CDR2 SYDVKM. CDR3 length: 16 residues. V lost 6 bases and J lost 0, with 15 bases in between. This chain's CDR3 is CASSPRSMNSNQPQHF. The CDR3 region has the DNA TGTGCCAGCAGCCCCCGCTCGATGAATAGCAATCAGCCCCAGCATTTT. The whole variable domain, remainder taken from reference TRBV28 and TRBJ1-5, is DVKVTQSSRYLVKRTGEKVFLECVQDMDHENMFWYRQDPGLGLRLIYFSYDVKMKEKGDIPEGYSVSREKKERFSLILESASTNQTSMYLCASSPRSMNSNQPQHFGDGTRLSIL.

The table lists this clone with a few counts. The chain uses TRBV21-1 and TRBJ1-2. TRBV21-1 is classified as a pseudogene. The CDR3 is made up of 17 amino acids. CDR3 amino acids: CASSKVSARASQYGYTF. In DNA form, the CDR3 reads TGTGCCAGCAGCAAAGTGTCTGCGCGTGCCAGTCAGTATGGCTACACCTTC.

The chain joins TRBV11-1 to TRBJ2-5; TRBD2 matches at 12 bases. CDR1 is SGHAT and CDR2 is FQDESV in the germline V gene (reference sequence). V trimming: 4 bases; J trimming: 5 bases; junction bases outside the gene matches: 8. This CDR3 has 16 amino acids. In DNA form, the CDR3 reads TGTGCCAGCAGCTGGAGACTAGCGGGAGTCCGTGAGACCCAGTACTTC. It encodes CASSWRLAGVRETQYF.

The chain combines TRBV7-2 with TRBJ2-7; 9 bases fit TRBD2. There are 16 residues in the CDR3. V dropped 5 bases and J dropped 6; count of bases not matched to a gene: 14. Germline V gene sequence: CDR1 SGHTA, CDR2 FQGNSA. The CDR3 DNA sequence: TGTGCCAGCAGCCCCAGGACCGGGACTAGCCCATCCGAGCAGTACTTC. Residues: CASSPRTGTSPSEQYF.

This clone was counted once. The V call is TRBV7-3, the J call TRBJ2-7; D ambiguous. CDR1 and CDR2 from the germline V gene are SGHTA and FQGTGA. The CDR3 loop spans 15 amino acids. V dropped 5 bases and J dropped 1 base, with 15 bases sitting between them. CDR3 sequence: CASSLIRSTSYEQYF. CDR3 nucleotides: TGTGCCAGCAGCCTCATCCGATCCACTTCCTACGAGCAGTACTTC.

The chain links TRBV28 to TRBJ1-2; D gene unclear. V shed 1 base and J shed 3 bases, with 3 bases lying between them. The length of the CDR3 is 12 residues. CDR1 is MDHEN, CDR2 SYDVKM, per germline. The CDR3 coding sequence is TGTGCCAGCAGTTTATCATACTATGGCTACACCTTC. Translated: CASSLSYYGYTF.

V gene TRBV6-5 combines with J gene TRBJ2-7, with D uncertain. The germline gives CDR1 MNHEY, CDR2 SVGAGI. The V end lost 5 bases, the J end lost 1 base, and 9 bases lay between the germline ends. The CDR3 covers 13 residues. Here the CDR3 DNA reads TGTGCCAGCAGTGAGACGGATTCCTACGAGCAGTACTTC. Protein product: CASSETDSYEQYF.

The chain links TRBV11-2 to TRBJ2-3, with a tentative D call TRBD1 (5 bases). Germline V CDR1 and CDR2: SGHAT, FQNNGV. V was pared by 1 base and J by 6 bases, with 23 bases between. The CDR3 consists of 18 residues. The CDR3 protein is CASSLALWTNRKGDTQYF. The CDR3 nucleotides read TGTGCCAGCAGCTTAGCCCTCTGGACAAATCGAAAGGGGGATACGCAGTATTTT.

V and J are TRBV12-5 and TRBJ2-3; D is tentatively TRBD1 or TRBD2 (5 bases each). The V gene lost 6 bases and the J gene lost 9 bases, with 13 bases spanning the gap. Looked up from germline, CDR1 is LGHNT and CDR2 is FRNRAP. The CDR3 is 12 residues long. CDR3 bases: TGTGCTAGTGGCCTTCCGGGACGAACGCAGTATTTT. Its translation: CASGLPGRTQYF.

The chain combines TRBV11-2 with TRBJ2-3; the D gene is possibly TRBD1 (6 bases). CDR3 length: 15 amino acids. From germline, CDR1 is SGHAT and CDR2 FQNNGV. The V end was cut by 2 bases, the J end by 4 bases, with 13 bases between. CDR3 nucleotides: TGTGCCAGCAGCTTACTACCCGCAGGGGCAGATACGCAGTATTTT. The encoded protein is CASSLLPAGADTQYF. The whole variable domain, remainder taken from reference TRBV11-2 and TRBJ2-3, is EAGVAQSPRYKIIEKRQSVAFWCNPISGHATLYWYQQILGQGPKLLIQFQNNGVVDDSQLPKDRFSAERLKGVDSTLKIQPAKLEDSAVYLCASSLLPAGADTQYFGPGTRLTVL.